The present entry profiles one TCR beta chain with its context. The data are from a study of spatial heterogeneity in lung cancer. Every individual TCR cDNA molecule carried its own unique molecular identifier, which allowed correction of PCR and sequencing errors. MiXCR was run by TCRdb on the 5' RACE reads, yielding one entry per CDR3 protein. This sample has 20,000 to 30,000 distinct CDR3 sequences; 9% to 10% occur once, and the top ten carry about 20%. The length of the CDR3 is 14 residues. V lost 2 bases, J lost 9 bases, and 9 bases stayed unmatched. CDR1 DFQATT and CDR2 SNEGSKA come from the germline V gene (reference sequence). Time point indicated: blood at routine non-recurrence follow-up after resection. The input material, whole RNA from tumor, nontumor lung or frozen PBMC, was sequenced unsorted.

The receptor's source is a male donor with early-stage non-small cell lung cancer. The input for sequencing was PBMCs, taken at follow-up. The chain joins TRBV20-1 to TRBJ2-1; 8 positions match TRBD1. The CDR3 nucleotides read TGCAGTGCTAGACTGGACAGGGCTTTGGGTGAGCAGTTCTTC. Its translation: CSARLDRALGEQFF.